This entry is about one TCR beta chain. Its antigen specificity is not known. There are no base qualities to consult, and no much larger clone falls within one base. TCRbeta CDR3 regions were amplified from genomic DNA using the immunoSEQ Assay, a bias-controlled multiplex PCR. From the authors' description of their analysis: Nucleated cell counts per sample were estimated from amplification of reference gene primers within the assay. To quantify the absolute abundance of each unique TCRbeta CDR3 rearrangement, sequence reads were collapsed and filtered. For each sample, productive Simpson clonality was calculated by taking the square root of Simpson's diversity index across productive rearrangements. In TCRdb, the immuneACCESS table is reduced to in-frame sequences with V and J assigned. These tables do not hold every clone; where another copy was compared, an unresolved V gene accounts for under half, and the others remain unexplained. The V and J calls and clone size were taken over from that table, and D and trimming were inferred from the DNA. The sample has around 46,000 clones on record, approximately 85% of them singletons. The top ten hold approximately 14% of the sample.

The collaborating institutions used their own protocols to collect whole blood in K2EDTA tubes. Collaborator samples were shipped for TCRbeta analysis as frozen whole blood, isolated PBMCs, or DNA extracted from either sample type. The data originate from a study of blood T cell repertoires in COVID-19 (dated by TCRdb to 2018 to 2021). About the study as a whole: Collaborator samples came from the United States, Italy and Spain and covered acute and convalescent phases of COVID-19. HLA class I and class II types, where available, came from metadata supplied by the sample provider rather than from assay-based typing. The dataset comprised deeply sampled blood TCRbeta repertoires from subjects exposed to, actively infected with, or recovered from COVID-19. A de-identified subject ID, COVID-19 status, age in years and sex were almost always included in the sample metadata. A freely available public database, intended as a resource for researchers studying the immune response to SARS-CoV-2, is where the repertoires were released. The prospective study material was composed of cDNA or gDNA derived from T cells, B-cell-depleted T cells, or PBMCs. The samples were drawn from the first 160 participants of the ongoing ImmuneRACE study and from 1,254 subjects provided by 6 global collaborators.

From the cysteine through the phenylalanine, the CDR3 covers 13 amino acids. The read is trimmed to its CDR3 DNA, 39 bases read in frame from base 1. CDR1 and CDR2, looked up from the germline V gene, are LGHNA and YSLEER. The germline ends are 7 bases apart after V is trimmed by 2 bases and J by 5 bases. Overall results and qualifications from the work: The amount of clinical and demographic metadata varied by source and participant and was provided uncurated.

Input material: peripheral blood. The sequence links TRBV4-3 to TRBJ2-1; the D gene cannot be named for sure. The TCR comes from a human donor in a cohort sampled during active COVID-19. The DNA is TGCGCCAGCAGCCAACTGGAGCACAATGAGCAGTTCTTC. This is translated as CASSQLEHNEQFF.